This is a list of T cell receptor beta chains from one sample in a study of vaccination and CD4 T cells after COVID-19. TCRdb itself ran the PCR reads through MiXCR, one entry per CDR3 protein. Among approximately 12,000 distinct CDR3 sequences, 50% were seen once, and the ten largest hold about a fifth. Their antigens are not known. Sequenced: CD4+ T cells from blood, cultured in vitro. Receptor source: a human donor who had recovered from COVID-19. Each CDR3 is given with its conserved first and last residue. The D gene is left open where the match is weak. For some rows the clone size is stated as once, few or many, or as a class when expanded; others skip it.

NA	TRBV15	medium-sized	TRBJ2-3	CATSPRLVLDTQYF	TGTGCCACCAGCCCTCGACTAGTTCTTGATACGCAGTATTTT
NA	TRBV20-1	NA	TRBJ2-7	CSARDYQGSYEQYF	TGCAGTGCTAGAGATTATCAGGGTAGCTACGAGCAGTACTTC
TRBD2	TRBV6-5	medium-sized	TRBJ2-5	CASSYSASGRAGETQYF	TGTGCCAGCAGTTACTCGGCTAGCGGGAGGGCTGGCGAGACCCAGTACTTC
TRBD2	TRBV11-2	once	TRBJ2-1	CASSFSSGRASNEQFF	TGTGCCAGCAGCTTCTCTAGCGGGAGGGCTTCAAATGAGCAGTTCTTC
NA	TRBV27	NA	TRBJ1-4	CASRMTGFKNEKLFF	TGTGCCAGCAGGATGACCGGTTTCAAAAATGAAAAACTGTTTTTT
TRBD1	TRBV2	few	TRBJ2-7	CASSRGQSEQYF	TGTGCCAGCAGCCGGGGACAGAGTGAGCAGTACTTC
NA	TRBV6-2/TRBV6-3	NA	TRBJ1-6	CASNALTDNSPLHF	TGTGCCAGCAACGCATTGACGGATAATTCACCCCTCCACTTT
NA	TRBV24-1	few	TRBJ1-2	CATSDPTGPGDYGYTF	TGTGCCACCAGCGACCCAACAGGACCTGGGGACTATGGCTACACCTTC
NA	TRBV27	few	TRBJ1-2	CASSLRGTTYGYTF	TGTGCCAGCAGTTTGCGAGGGACGACTTATGGCTACACCTTC
NA	TRBV20-1	NA	TRBJ2-1	CSPDLPQAPAREQFF	TGCAGTCCAGATCTCCCACAAGCGCCGGCAAGGGAGCAGTTCTTC
TRBD1	TRBV25-1	few	TRBJ2-3	CASKGQGGGTDTQYF	TGTGCCAGCAAAGGTCAAGGGGGCGGCACAGATACGCAGTATTTT
NA	TRBV12-3/TRBV12-4	NA	TRBJ2-5	CASSTSGRPETQYF	NA
NA	TRBV7-3	NA	TRBJ2-2	CASSFGTGELFF	TGTGCCAGCAGCTTTGGGACCGGGGAGCTGTTTTTT
NA	TRBV2	NA	TRBJ2-7	CASSERRLYEQYF	TGTGCCAGCAGTGAACGACGGCTATACGAGCAGTACTTC
TRBD2	TRBV29-1	few	TRBJ2-1	CSVSPPSGASYNEQFF	TGCAGCGTTTCCCCCCCTAGCGGTGCCTCCTACAATGAGCAGTTCTTC
NA	TRBV19	few	TRBJ1-3	CASSTQASGNTIYF	TGTGCCAGTAGTACCCAAGCCTCTGGAAACACCATATATTTT
NA	TRBV6-5	NA	TRBJ1-5	CASSYGPGSNQPQHF	TGTGCCAGCAGTTACGGACCAGGAAGCAATCAGCCCCAGCATTTT
TRBD1	TRBV18	NA	TRBJ2-7	CASSPPGQGAYEQYF	TGTGCCAGCTCACCTCCCGGACAGGGGGCCTACGAGCAGTACTTC
TRBD2	TRBV6-1	NA	TRBJ2-7	CASSGRTSGSSSYEQYF	TGTGCCAGCAGTGGCCGGACTAGCGGGAGTTCCTCCTACGAGCAGTACTTC
TRBD2	TRBV15	few	TRBJ2-3	CATSTGTSGSGDTQYF	TGTGCCACCAGCACCGGGACTAGCGGGAGCGGGGATACGCAGTATTTT
TRBD2	TRBV7-8	NA	TRBJ2-3	CASSLIRVAGVSSTDTQYF	TGTGCCAGCAGCTTAATCAGGGTAGCGGGAGTGTCTAGCACAGATACGCAGTATTTT
NA	TRBV5-8	NA	TRBJ1-2	CASSLGYGYTF	TGTGCCAGCAGCTTGGGCTATGGCTACACCTTC
NA	TRBV5-6	once	TRBJ2-6	CASLDPGANVLTF	TGTGCCAGCTTGGATCCTGGGGCCAACGTCCTGACTTTC
TRBD2	TRBV20-1	NA	TRBJ2-2	CSATPGLAGSGGGELFF	TGCAGTGCTACTCCGGGACTAGCGGGGTCAGGGGGCGGGGAGCTGTTTTTT
NA	TRBV19	few	TRBJ2-3	CASSADFTDTQYF	TGTGCCAGTAGTGCGGACTTCACAGATACGCAGTATTTT
NA	TRBV5-6	NA	TRBJ2-3	CASSLVSFGTDTQYF	TGTGCCAGCAGCTTGGTTTCCTTCGGCACAGATACGCAGTATTTT
NA	TRBV20-1	NA	TRBJ1-1	CSAIEGGTEAFF	TGCAGTGCTATTGAGGGCGGCACTGAAGCTTTCTTT
NA	TRBV27	few	TRBJ2-7	CASRALRDSSYEQYF	TGTGCCAGCAGAGCCTTGCGGGACAGCTCCTACGAGCAGTACTTC
TRBD2	TRBV7-9	few	TRBJ2-7	CASSPSDLGLAGAYEQYF	TGTGCCAGCAGCCCCTCCGACCTGGGACTAGCGGGAGCCTACGAGCAGTACTTC
TRBD2	TRBV7-2	NA	TRBJ2-7	CASSLRTSGTRYEQYF	TGTGCCAGCAGCTTAAGGACTAGCGGGACCCGTTACGAGCAGTACTTC
TRBD2	TRBV20-1	NA	TRBJ2-1	CSAPVSGTSVGGEQFF	TGCAGTGCCCCAGTATCAGGGACTAGCGTGGGGGGTGAGCAGTTCTTC
NA	TRBV2	few	TRBJ2-7	CASRASGNSYEQYF	TGTGCCAGCAGGGCCAGCGGAAATAGCTACGAGCAGTACTTC
NA	TRBV5-1	NA	TRBJ2-7	CASSLEPGLGALEQYF	TGCGCCAGCAGCTTGGAACCGGGACTGGGAGCTTTGGAGCAGTACTTC
NA	TRBV7-9	NA	TRBJ2-1	CASSAGQSSYNEQFF	TGTGCCAGCAGCGCAGGACAGAGCTCCTACAATGAGCAGTTCTTC
NA	TRBV19	NA	TRBJ1-5	CASSIARSGSSNQPQHF	TGTGCCAGTAGTATAGCTCGGTCCGGGAGCAGCAATCAGCCCCAGCATTTT
NA	TRBV30	NA	TRBJ2-2	CAWSVGVTGELFF	TGTGCCTGGAGTGTGGGGGTCACCGGGGAGCTGTTTTTT
NA	TRBV2	few	TRBJ1-2	CASIDPAKWGYTF	TGTGCCAGCATAGATCCAGCCAAATGGGGCTACACCTTC
TRBD1	TRBV6-4	medium-sized	TRBJ2-2	CASSDGTDSGELFF	TGTGCCAGCAGTGATGGGACAGACAGCGGGGAGCTGTTTTTT
TRBD2	TRBV28	NA	TRBJ2-1	CASSAGGRNEQFF	TGTGCCAGCAGTGCGGGAGGGCGAAATGAGCAGTTCTTC